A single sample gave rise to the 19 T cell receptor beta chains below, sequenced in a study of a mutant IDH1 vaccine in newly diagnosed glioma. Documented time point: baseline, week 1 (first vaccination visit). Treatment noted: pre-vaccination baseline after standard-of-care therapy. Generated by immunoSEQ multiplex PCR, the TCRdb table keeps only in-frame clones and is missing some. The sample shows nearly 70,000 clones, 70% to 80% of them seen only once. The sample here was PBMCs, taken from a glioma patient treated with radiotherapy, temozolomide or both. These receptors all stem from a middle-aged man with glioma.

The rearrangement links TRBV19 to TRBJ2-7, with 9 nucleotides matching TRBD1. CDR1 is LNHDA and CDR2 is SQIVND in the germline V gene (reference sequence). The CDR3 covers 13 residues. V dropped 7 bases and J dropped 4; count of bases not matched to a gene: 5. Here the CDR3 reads CASTETGGYEQYF. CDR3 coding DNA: TGTGCCAGTACCGAGACAGGGGGGTACGAGCAGTACTTC.

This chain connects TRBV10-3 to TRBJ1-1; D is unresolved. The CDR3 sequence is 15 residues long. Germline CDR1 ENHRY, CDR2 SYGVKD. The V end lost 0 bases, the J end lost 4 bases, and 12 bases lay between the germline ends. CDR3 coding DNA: TGTGCCATCAGTGAGTCAGACACCGGTGGCACTGAAGCTTTCTTT. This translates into CAISESDTGGTEAFF.

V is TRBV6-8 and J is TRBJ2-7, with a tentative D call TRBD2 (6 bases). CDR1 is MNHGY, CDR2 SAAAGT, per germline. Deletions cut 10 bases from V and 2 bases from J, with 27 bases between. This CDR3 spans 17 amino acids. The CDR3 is CATHLTPCAGRPYEQYF. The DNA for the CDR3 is TGTGCCACACACCTGACCCCGTGTGCGGGGAGGCCCTACGAGCAGTACTTC.

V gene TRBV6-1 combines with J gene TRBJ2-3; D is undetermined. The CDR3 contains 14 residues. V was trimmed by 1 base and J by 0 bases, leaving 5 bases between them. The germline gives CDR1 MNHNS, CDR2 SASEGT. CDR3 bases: TGTGCCAGCAGTGAAGGACCTAGCACAGATACGCAGTATTTT. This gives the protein CASSEGPSTDTQYF.

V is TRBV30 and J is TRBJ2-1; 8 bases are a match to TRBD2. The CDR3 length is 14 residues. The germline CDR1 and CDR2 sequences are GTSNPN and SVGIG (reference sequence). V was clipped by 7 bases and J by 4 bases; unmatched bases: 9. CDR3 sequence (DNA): TGTGCCTACGCCCGGACTAGCCAATACAATGAGCAGTTCTTC. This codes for CAYARTSQYNEQFF.

CDR3 sequence: CASSPNRGQKDYGYTF. The CDR3 coding sequence is TGTGCCAGCTCACCAAATCGAGGGCAAAAGGACTATGGCTACACCTTC. The chain links TRBV18 to TRBJ1-2; no clear D. The CDR3 has 16 amino acids. Per the germline V gene, CDR1 is KGHSH and CDR2 is LQKENI. Deletions cut 2 bases from V and 3 bases from J, with 16 bases between.

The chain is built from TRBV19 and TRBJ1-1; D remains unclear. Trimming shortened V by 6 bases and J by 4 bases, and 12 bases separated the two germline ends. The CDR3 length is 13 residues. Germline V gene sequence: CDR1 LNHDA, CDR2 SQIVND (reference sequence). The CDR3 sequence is CASRELEVTEAFF. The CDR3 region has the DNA TGTGCCAGTAGGGAATTAGAGGTCACTGAAGCTTTCTTT. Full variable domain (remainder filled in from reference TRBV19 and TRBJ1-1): DGGITQSPKYLFRKEGQNVTLSCEQNLNHDAMYWYRQDPGQGLRLIYYSQIVNDFQKGDIAEGYSVSREKKESFPLTVTSAQKNPTAFYLCASRELEVTEAFFGQGTRLTVV.

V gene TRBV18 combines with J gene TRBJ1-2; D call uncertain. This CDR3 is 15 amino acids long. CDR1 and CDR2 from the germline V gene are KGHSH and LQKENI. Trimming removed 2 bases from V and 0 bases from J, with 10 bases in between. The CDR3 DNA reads TGTGCCAGCTCACCAGAGCCGTGGACTAACTATGGCTACACCTTC. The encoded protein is CASSPEPWTNYGYTF. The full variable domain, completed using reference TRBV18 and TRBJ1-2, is NAGVMQNPRHLVRRRGQEARLRCSPMKGHSHVYWYRQLPEEGLKFMVYLQKENIIDESGMPKERFSAEFPKEGPSILRIQQVVRGDSAAYFCASSPEPWTNYGYTFGSGTRLTVV.

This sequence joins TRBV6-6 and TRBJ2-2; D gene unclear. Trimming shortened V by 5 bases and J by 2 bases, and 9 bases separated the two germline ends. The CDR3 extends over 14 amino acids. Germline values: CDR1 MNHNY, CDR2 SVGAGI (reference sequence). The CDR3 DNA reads TGTGCCAGCAGTAAGGGTCTTAACACCGGGGAGCTGTTTTTT. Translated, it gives CASSKGLNTGELFF.

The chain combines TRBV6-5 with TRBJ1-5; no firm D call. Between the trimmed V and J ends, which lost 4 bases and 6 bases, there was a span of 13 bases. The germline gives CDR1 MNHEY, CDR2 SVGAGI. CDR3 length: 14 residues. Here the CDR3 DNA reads TGTGCCAGCAGTTCGATCTCCGGTCGTCAGCCCCAGCATTTT. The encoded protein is CASSSISGRQPQHF.

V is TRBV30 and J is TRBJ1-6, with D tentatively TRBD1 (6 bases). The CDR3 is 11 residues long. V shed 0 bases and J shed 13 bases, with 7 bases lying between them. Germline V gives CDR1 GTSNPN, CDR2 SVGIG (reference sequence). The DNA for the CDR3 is TGTGCCTGGAGTGTAACAGGGCCCCTCCACTTT. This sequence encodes CAWSVTGPLHF.

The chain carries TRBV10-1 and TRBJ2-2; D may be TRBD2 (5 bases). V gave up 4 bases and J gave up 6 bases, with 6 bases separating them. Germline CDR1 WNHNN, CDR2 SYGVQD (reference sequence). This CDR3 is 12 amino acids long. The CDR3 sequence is CASSGAAGELFF. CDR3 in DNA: TGCGCCAGCAGTGGAGCGGCCGGGGAGCTGTTTTTT.

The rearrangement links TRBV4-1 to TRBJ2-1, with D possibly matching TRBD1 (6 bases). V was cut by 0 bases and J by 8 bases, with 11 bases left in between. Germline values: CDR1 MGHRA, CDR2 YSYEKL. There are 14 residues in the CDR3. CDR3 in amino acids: CASSQEGRTDEQFF. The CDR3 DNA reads TGCGCCAGCAGCCAAGAGGGTCGGACAGATGAGCAGTTCTTC.

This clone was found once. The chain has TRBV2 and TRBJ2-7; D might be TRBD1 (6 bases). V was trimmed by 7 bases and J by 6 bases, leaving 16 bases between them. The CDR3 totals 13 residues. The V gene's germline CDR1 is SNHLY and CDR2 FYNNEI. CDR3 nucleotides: TGTGCCAGCAACCTACAGGGTCCGGGCGAGCAGTACTTC. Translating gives CASNLQGPGEQYF.

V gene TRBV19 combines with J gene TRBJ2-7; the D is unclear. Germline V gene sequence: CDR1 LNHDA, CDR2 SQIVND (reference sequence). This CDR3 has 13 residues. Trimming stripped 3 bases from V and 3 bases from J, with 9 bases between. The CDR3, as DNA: TGTGCCAGTAGTATCGGCCCCAGCTACGAGCAGTACTTC. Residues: CASSIGPSYEQYF.

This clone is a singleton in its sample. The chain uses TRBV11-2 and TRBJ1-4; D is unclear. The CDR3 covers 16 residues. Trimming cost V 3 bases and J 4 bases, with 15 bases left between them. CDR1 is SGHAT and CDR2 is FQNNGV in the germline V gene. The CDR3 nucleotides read TGTGCCAGCAGCTTCGTAATTGGTAGACTTAATGAAAAACTGTTTTTT. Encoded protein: CASSFVIGRLNEKLFF.

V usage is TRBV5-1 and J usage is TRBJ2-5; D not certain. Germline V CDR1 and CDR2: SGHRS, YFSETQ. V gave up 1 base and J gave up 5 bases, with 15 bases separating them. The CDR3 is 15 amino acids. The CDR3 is CASSLIASSGETQYF. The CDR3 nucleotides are TGCGCCAGCAGCTTGATTGCGTCTTCTGGGGAGACCCAGTACTTC.

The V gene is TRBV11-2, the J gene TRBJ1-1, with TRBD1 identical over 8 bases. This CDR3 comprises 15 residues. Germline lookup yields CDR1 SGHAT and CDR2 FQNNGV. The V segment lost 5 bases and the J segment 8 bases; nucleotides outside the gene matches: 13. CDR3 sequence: CASSLGGGRGREAFF. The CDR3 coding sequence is TGTGCCAGCAGCCTCGGCGGGGGCAGGGGGCGCGAAGCTTTCTTT.

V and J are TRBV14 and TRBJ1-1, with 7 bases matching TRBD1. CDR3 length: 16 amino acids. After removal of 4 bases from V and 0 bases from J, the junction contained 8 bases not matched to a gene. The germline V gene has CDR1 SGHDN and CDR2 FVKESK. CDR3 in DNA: TGTGCCAGCAGCCCTTACAGGGGCCCGATGAACACTGAAGCTTTCTTT. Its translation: CASSPYRGPMNTEAFF.